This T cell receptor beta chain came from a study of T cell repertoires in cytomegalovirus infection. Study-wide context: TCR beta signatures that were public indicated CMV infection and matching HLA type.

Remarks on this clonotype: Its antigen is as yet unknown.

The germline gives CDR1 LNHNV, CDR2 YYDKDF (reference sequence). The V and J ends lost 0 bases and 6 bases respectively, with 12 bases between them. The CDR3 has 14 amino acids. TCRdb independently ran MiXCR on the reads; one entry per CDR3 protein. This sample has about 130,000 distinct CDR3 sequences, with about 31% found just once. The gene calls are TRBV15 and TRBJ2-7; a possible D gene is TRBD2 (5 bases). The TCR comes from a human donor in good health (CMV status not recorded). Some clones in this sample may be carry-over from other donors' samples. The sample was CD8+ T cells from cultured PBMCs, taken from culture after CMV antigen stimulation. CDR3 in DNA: TGTGCCACCAGCAGAGAGGCCACGAGCGGCGAGCAGTACTTC. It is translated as CATSREATSGEQYF.